Listed below are T cell receptor beta chains from one sample, sequenced in a study of shared clonotypes between healthy human individuals. Clones were sequenced by immunoSEQ multiplex PCR, and TCRdb holds only the in-frame ones, with some missing. The table lists roughly 2.6 million clones, around 94% of them singletons, with under 0.15% in the top ten. The sequencing input was naive CD4+ T cells sorted from blood. The receptor source for this set is a man aged 18 to 35 in good health. Each CDR3 is given with its conserved first and last residue. The D gene is left open where the match is weak. Some rows have no size entry. The others give once, few or many, or a class for an expanded clone.

V gene: TRBV28; CDR3 length: 12; J gene: TRBJ2-2; clone size: NA; D gene: TRBD2; CDR3 protein: CASGANTGELFF; CDR3 DNA: TGTGCTAGCGGGGCGAACACCGGGGAGCTGTTTTTT
V gene: TRBV5-4; CDR3 length: 15; J gene: TRBJ2-5; clone size: NA; D gene: NA; CDR3 protein: CASSLTAAAQETQYF; CDR3 DNA: TGTGCCAGCAGCTTGACGGCAGCCGCTCAAGAGACCCAGTACTTC
V gene: TRBV7-9; CDR3 length: 14; J gene: TRBJ2-1; clone size: NA; D gene: TRBD2; CDR3 protein: CASSFSGADNEQFF; CDR3 DNA: TGTGCCAGCAGCTTTAGCGGGGCGGACAATGAGCAGTTCTTC
V gene: TRBV19; CDR3 length: 15; J gene: TRBJ2-7; clone size: NA; D gene: TRBD1; CDR3 protein: CASSVGQGPGYEQYF; CDR3 DNA: TGTGCCAGTAGTGTCGGACAGGGTCCGGGCTACGAGCAGTACTTC
V gene: TRBV5-1; CDR3 length: 13; J gene: TRBJ2-5; clone size: NA; D gene: NA; CDR3 protein: CASRTTGQETQYF; CDR3 DNA: TGCGCCAGCAGGACTACTGGTCAAGAGACCCAGTACTTC
V gene: TRBV19; CDR3 length: 16; J gene: TRBJ2-5; clone size: NA; D gene: TRBD2; CDR3 protein: CASSIGAGKPKETQYF; CDR3 DNA: TGTGCCAGTAGTATTGGAGCGGGAAAACCCAAAGAGACCCAGTACTTC
V gene: TRBV7-9; CDR3 length: 14; J gene: TRBJ2-7; clone size: once; D gene: NA; CDR3 protein: CASSPSAASYEQYF; CDR3 DNA: TGTGCCAGCAGCCCTTCGGCTGCCAGCTACGAGCAGTACTTC
V gene: TRBV18; CDR3 length: 15; J gene: TRBJ1-2; clone size: NA; D gene: NA; CDR3 protein: CASSAGQRDNYGYTF; CDR3 DNA: TGTGCCAGCTCAGCCGGACAGAGGGATAACTATGGCTACACCTTC
V gene: TRBV19; CDR3 length: 15; J gene: TRBJ1-2; clone size: NA; D gene: NA; CDR3 protein: CASSLQGGGFYGYTF; CDR3 DNA: TGTGCCAGTAGTTTACAGGGAGGGGGATTCTATGGCTACACCTTC
V gene: TRBV9; CDR3 length: 15; J gene: TRBJ2-2; clone size: NA; D gene: TRBD1; CDR3 protein: CASSVVPGGTGELFF; CDR3 DNA: TGTGCCAGCAGCGTAGTGCCAGGGGGTACCGGGGAGCTGTTTTTT
V gene: TRBV2; CDR3 length: 15; J gene: TRBJ2-1; clone size: NA; D gene: NA; CDR3 protein: CASSPPAGRDNEQFF; CDR3 DNA: TGTGCCAGCAGTCCTCCGGCGGGCAGGGACAATGAGCAGTTCTTC
V gene: TRBV9; CDR3 length: 15; J gene: TRBJ2-5; clone size: NA; D gene: NA; CDR3 protein: CASSARGGNQETQYF; CDR3 DNA: TGTGCCAGCAGCGCCCGGGGAGGAAATCAAGAGACCCAGTACTTC
V gene: TRBV21-1; CDR3 length: 16; J gene: TRBJ1-1; clone size: NA; D gene: NA; CDR3 protein: CASSKEAGGVFGEAFF; CDR3 DNA: TGTGCCAGCAGCAAAGAGGCAGGGGGCGTGTTTGGTGAAGCTTTCTTT
V gene: TRBV6-4; CDR3 length: 13; J gene: TRBJ1-1; clone size: NA; D gene: NA; CDR3 protein: CASSLQENTEAFF; CDR3 DNA: TGTGCCAGCTCATTACAGGAGAACACTGAAGCTTTCTTT
V gene: TRBV5-1; CDR3 length: 16; J gene: TRBJ1-6; clone size: NA; D gene: NA; CDR3 protein: CASSLDTGGRRSPLHF; CDR3 DNA: TGCGCCAGCAGCTTGGATACAGGAGGGAGGCGATCACCCCTCCACTTT
V gene: TRBV5-1; CDR3 length: 14; J gene: TRBJ1-1; clone size: once; D gene: TRBD1; CDR3 protein: CASSLRQGNTEAFF; CDR3 DNA: TGCGCCAGCAGCTTAAGACAGGGAAACACTGAAGCTTTCTTT
V gene: TRBV5-8; CDR3 length: 15; J gene: TRBJ2-5; clone size: NA; D gene: NA; CDR3 protein: CASSSLTGKSETQYF; CDR3 DNA: TGTGCCAGCAGCTCGCTGACAGGAAAAAGTGAGACCCAGTACTTC
V gene: TRBV25-1; CDR3 length: 12; J gene: TRBJ1-2; clone size: NA; D gene: NA; CDR3 protein: CASRTTGYGYTF; CDR3 DNA: TGTGCCAGCAGGACTACAGGCTATGGCTACACCTTC
V gene: TRBV2; CDR3 length: 13; J gene: TRBJ1-2; clone size: NA; D gene: TRBD1; CDR3 protein: CASSQTGVGGYTF; CDR3 DNA: TGTGCCAGCAGTCAGACAGGGGTGGGTGGCTACACCTTC
V gene: TRBV5-4; CDR3 length: 13; J gene: TRBJ2-7; clone size: NA; D gene: NA; CDR3 protein: CASSPGDPYEQYF; CDR3 DNA: TGTGCCAGCAGCCCGGGGGACCCCTACGAGCAGTACTTC
V gene: TRBV19; CDR3 length: 14; J gene: TRBJ1-6; clone size: NA; D gene: TRBD1; CDR3 protein: CASKGQGRNSPLHF; CDR3 DNA: TGTGCCAGTAAGGGACAGGGACGAAATTCACCCCTCCACTTT
V gene: TRBV7-3; CDR3 length: 11; J gene: TRBJ2-2; clone size: NA; D gene: NA; CDR3 protein: CASSPGGELFF; CDR3 DNA: TGTGCCAGCAGCCCAGGCGGGGAGCTGTTTTTT
V gene: TRBV5-1; CDR3 length: 14; J gene: TRBJ2-7; clone size: once; D gene: NA; CDR3 protein: CASSLSSVSYEQYF; CDR3 DNA: TGCGCCAGCAGCCTTTCTTCTGTCTCCTACGAGCAGTACTTC
V gene: TRBV5-8; CDR3 length: 13; J gene: TRBJ2-7; clone size: NA; D gene: TRBD1; CDR3 protein: CASSWDSTYEQYF; CDR3 DNA: TGTGCCAGCAGCTGGGACAGTACCTACGAGCAGTACTTC
V gene: TRBV5-1; CDR3 length: 14; J gene: TRBJ1-3; clone size: NA; D gene: TRBD1; CDR3 protein: CASSPQGTGNTIYF; CDR3 DNA: TGCGCCAGCAGCCCACAGGGGACCGGAAACACCATATATTTT
V gene: TRBV12-5; CDR3 length: 16; J gene: TRBJ2-7; clone size: NA; D gene: NA; CDR3 protein: CASGSPRQGKIWEQYF; CDR3 DNA: TGTGCTAGTGGTTCCCCCCGGCAGGGTAAAATTTGGGAGCAGTACTTC
V gene: TRBV27; CDR3 length: 13; J gene: TRBJ1-1; clone size: NA; D gene: NA; CDR3 protein: CASSLTSATEAFF; CDR3 DNA: TGTGCCAGCAGTTTAACTTCCGCCACTGAAGCTTTCTTT
V gene: TRBV10-2; CDR3 length: 14; J gene: TRBJ2-1; clone size: NA; D gene: NA; CDR3 protein: CASTPRGSYNEQFF; CDR3 DNA: TGCGCCAGCACCCCGCGCGGCTCCTACAATGAGCAGTTCTTC
V gene: TRBV6-5; CDR3 length: 14; J gene: TRBJ1-1; clone size: NA; D gene: NA; CDR3 protein: CASTPPEGGTEAFF; CDR3 DNA: TGTGCCAGCACCCCGCCGGAGGGGGGCACTGAAGCTTTCTTT
V gene: TRBV2; CDR3 length: 14; J gene: TRBJ2-5; clone size: NA; D gene: NA; CDR3 protein: CASSMGDTQETQYF; CDR3 DNA: TGTGCCAGCAGTATGGGGGACACCCAAGAGACCCAGTACTTC
V gene: TRBV19; CDR3 length: 12; J gene: TRBJ1-2; clone size: NA; D gene: NA; CDR3 protein: CASSFRGLDYTF; CDR3 DNA: TGTGCCAGTAGCTTCCGGGGACTTGACTACACCTTC
V gene: TRBV12-5; CDR3 length: 15; J gene: TRBJ2-1; clone size: NA; D gene: TRBD1; CDR3 protein: CASGRGQGAYNEQFF; CDR3 DNA: TGTGCTAGTGGCCGTGGACAGGGAGCGTACAATGAGCAGTTCTTC
V gene: TRBV7-9; CDR3 length: 14; J gene: TRBJ1-1; clone size: few; D gene: NA; CDR3 protein: CASSNRGQDTEAFF; CDR3 DNA: TGTGCCAGCTCGAACCGGGGGCAGGACACTGAAGCTTTCTTT
V gene: TRBV6-5; CDR3 length: 15; J gene: TRBJ2-7; clone size: NA; D gene: NA; CDR3 protein: CASSYSRKGPYEQYF; CDR3 DNA: TGTGCCAGCAGTTACTCCCGAAAGGGCCCGTACGAGCAGTACTTC
V gene: TRBV5-6; CDR3 length: 13; J gene: TRBJ2-3; clone size: NA; D gene: NA; CDR3 protein: CASSFQGTDTQYF; CDR3 DNA: TGTGCCAGCAGCTTCCAGGGCACAGATACGCAGTATTTT
V gene: TRBV30; CDR3 length: 20; J gene: TRBJ2-7; clone size: NA; D gene: NA; CDR3 protein: CAWSSVPAGSNAKFSYEQYF; CDR3 DNA: TGTGCCTGGAGTTCGGTCCCGGCGGGTTCGAACGCCAAGTTCTCCTACGAGCAGTACTTC
V gene: TRBV18; CDR3 length: 14; J gene: TRBJ2-7; clone size: NA; D gene: NA; CDR3 protein: CASSPLDGGLEQYF; CDR3 DNA: TGTGCCAGCTCACCTCTGGACGGAGGGCTCGAGCAGTACTTC
V gene: TRBV10-2; CDR3 length: 15; J gene: TRBJ1-5; clone size: NA; D gene: TRBD1; CDR3 protein: CASSGLGQFNQPQHF; CDR3 DNA: TGCGCCAGCAGCGGTTTGGGACAGTTCAATCAGCCCCAGCATTTT
V gene: TRBV7-9; CDR3 length: 15; J gene: TRBJ2-1; clone size: once; D gene: TRBD2; CDR3 protein: CASSLAETSGSEQFF; CDR3 DNA: TGTGCCAGCAGCCTAGCCGAGACTAGCGGGAGTGAGCAGTTCTTC
V gene: TRBV30; CDR3 length: 15; J gene: TRBJ1-5; clone size: NA; D gene: NA; CDR3 protein: CAWSVRGLGRQPQHF; CDR3 DNA: TGTGCCTGGAGTGTACGGGGGCTGGGGCGTCAGCCCCAGCATTTT
V gene: TRBV7-9; CDR3 length: 15; J gene: TRBJ1-1; clone size: NA; D gene: NA; CDR3 protein: CASSLAPDGSTEAFF; CDR3 DNA: TGTGCCAGCAGCTTAGCCCCAGATGGGAGCACTGAAGCTTTCTTT
V gene: TRBV12-5; CDR3 length: 11; J gene: TRBJ2-7; clone size: NA; D gene: NA; CDR3 protein: CASGRDYEQYF; CDR3 DNA: TGTGCTAGTGGCCGAGACTACGAGCAGTACTTC
V gene: TRBV4-3; CDR3 length: 15; J gene: TRBJ2-5; clone size: NA; D gene: TRBD1; CDR3 protein: CASSQGAGGVETQYF; CDR3 DNA: TGCGCCAGCAGCCAAGGTGCAGGGGGCGTAGAGACCCAGTACTTC
V gene: TRBV12-5; CDR3 length: 16; J gene: TRBJ2-2; clone size: NA; D gene: TRBD2; CDR3 protein: CASGRGLAGVPGELFF; CDR3 DNA: TGTGCTAGTGGTAGGGGACTAGCGGGAGTCCCCGGGGAGCTGTTTTTT
V gene: TRBV27; CDR3 length: 15; J gene: TRBJ1-2; clone size: NA; D gene: TRBD1; CDR3 protein: CASSLGVVQGVGYTF; CDR3 DNA: TGTGCCAGCAGTTTGGGGGTGGTACAGGGGGTTGGCTACACCTTC
V gene: TRBV10-3; CDR3 length: 15; J gene: TRBJ1-2; clone size: NA; D gene: TRBD1; CDR3 protein: CAISEQGAGVYGYTF; CDR3 DNA: TGTGCCATCAGTGAACAGGGGGCGGGTGTCTATGGCTACACCTTC
V gene: TRBV5-1; CDR3 length: 14; J gene: TRBJ2-7; clone size: NA; D gene: TRBD1; CDR3 protein: CASGLTGGSYEQYF; CDR3 DNA: TGCGCCAGCGGCCTGACAGGGGGTTCCTACGAGCAGTACTTC
V gene: TRBV5-6; CDR3 length: 12; J gene: TRBJ1-5; clone size: NA; D gene: NA; CDR3 protein: CASSLPHQPQHF; CDR3 DNA: TGTGCCAGCAGCCTCCCCCATCAGCCCCAGCATTTT
V gene: TRBV6-1; CDR3 length: 16; J gene: TRBJ2-3; clone size: NA; D gene: TRBD2; CDR3 protein: CASSGGLAVATDTQYF; CDR3 DNA: TGTGCCAGCAGTGGAGGGCTAGCGGTGGCCACAGATACGCAGTATTTT
V gene: TRBV5-8; CDR3 length: 15; J gene: TRBJ2-1; clone size: NA; D gene: TRBD1; CDR3 protein: CASSDFGTGGNEQFF; CDR3 DNA: TGTGCCAGCAGCGATTTTGGGACAGGGGGCAATGAGCAGTTCTTC
V gene: TRBV11-3; CDR3 length: 15; J gene: TRBJ2-7; clone size: NA; D gene: NA; CDR3 protein: CASSLGYRPEDEQYF; CDR3 DNA: TGTGCCAGCAGCTTAGGGTACCGACCTGAGGACGAGCAGTACTTC
V gene: TRBV28; CDR3 length: 12; J gene: TRBJ2-7; clone size: NA; D gene: NA; CDR3 protein: CASSLSLREQYF; CDR3 DNA: TGTGCCAGCAGTTTATCCCTGCGGGAGCAGTACTTC
V gene: TRBV19; CDR3 length: 13; J gene: TRBJ2-3; clone size: NA; D gene: NA; CDR3 protein: CASSVHSTDTQYF; CDR3 DNA: TGTGCCAGTAGTGTACACTCCACAGATACGCAGTATTTT
V gene: TRBV5-4; CDR3 length: 13; J gene: TRBJ2-4; clone size: once; D gene: NA; CDR3 protein: CASSPGQRNIQYF; CDR3 DNA: TGTGCCAGCAGCCCGGGCCAGAGGAACATTCAGTACTTC